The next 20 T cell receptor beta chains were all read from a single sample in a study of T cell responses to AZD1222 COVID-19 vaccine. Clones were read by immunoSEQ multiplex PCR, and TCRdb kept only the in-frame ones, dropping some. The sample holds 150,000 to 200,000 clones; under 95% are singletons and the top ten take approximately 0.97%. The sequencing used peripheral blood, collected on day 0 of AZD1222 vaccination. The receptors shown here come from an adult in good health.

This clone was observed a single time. CDR3 sequence (DNA): TGTGCCAGCAGCCCGGCAGCTACAGATACGCAGTATTTT. Translating gives CASSPAATDTQYF. V is TRBV7-6 and J is TRBJ2-3; D not certain. The CDR3 has 13 residues. The germline gives CDR1 SGHVS, CDR2 FNYEAQ. V was cut by 5 bases and J by 3 bases, with 9 bases left in between. The full variable domain, completed using reference TRBV7-6 and TRBJ2-3, is GAGVSQSPRYKVTKRGQDVALRCDPISGHVSLYWYRQALGQGPEFLTYFNYEAQQDKSGLPNDRFSAERPEGSISTLTIQRTEQRDSAMYRCASSPAATDTQYFGPGTRLTVL.

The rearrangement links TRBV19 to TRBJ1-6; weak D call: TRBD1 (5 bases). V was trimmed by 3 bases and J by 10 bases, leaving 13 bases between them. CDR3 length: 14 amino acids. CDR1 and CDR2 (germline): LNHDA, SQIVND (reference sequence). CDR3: CASSMEGARSPLHF. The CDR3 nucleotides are TGTGCCAGTAGTATGGAAGGGGCGAGGTCACCCCTCCACTTT.

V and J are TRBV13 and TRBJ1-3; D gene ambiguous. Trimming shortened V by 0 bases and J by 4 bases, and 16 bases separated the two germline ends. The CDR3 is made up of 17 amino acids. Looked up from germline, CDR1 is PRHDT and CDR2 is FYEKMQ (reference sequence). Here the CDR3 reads CASSLGPAGTHGNTIYF. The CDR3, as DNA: TGTGCCAGCAGCTTAGGCCCAGCAGGAACCCACGGAAACACCATATATTTT.

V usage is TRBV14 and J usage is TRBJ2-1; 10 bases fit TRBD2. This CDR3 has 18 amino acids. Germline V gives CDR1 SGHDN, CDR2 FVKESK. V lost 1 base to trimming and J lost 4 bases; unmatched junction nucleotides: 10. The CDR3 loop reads CASSQGFGLADRYNEQFF. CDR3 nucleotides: TGTGCCAGCAGCCAAGGATTCGGACTAGCGGATAGGTACAATGAGCAGTTCTTC. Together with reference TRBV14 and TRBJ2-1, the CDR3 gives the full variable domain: EAGVTQFPSHSVIEKGQTVTLRCDPISGHDNLYWYRRVMGKEIKFLLHFVKESKQDESGMPNNRFLAERTGGTYSTLKVQPAELEDSGVYFCASSQGFGLADRYNEQFFGPGTRLTVL.

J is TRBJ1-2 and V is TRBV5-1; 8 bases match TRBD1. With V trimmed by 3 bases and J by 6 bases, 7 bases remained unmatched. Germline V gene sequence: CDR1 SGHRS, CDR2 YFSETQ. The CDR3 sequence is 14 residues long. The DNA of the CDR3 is TGCGCCAGCAGCTCAAACAGGGGGGAGAATGGCTACACCTTC. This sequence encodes CASSSNRGENGYTF.

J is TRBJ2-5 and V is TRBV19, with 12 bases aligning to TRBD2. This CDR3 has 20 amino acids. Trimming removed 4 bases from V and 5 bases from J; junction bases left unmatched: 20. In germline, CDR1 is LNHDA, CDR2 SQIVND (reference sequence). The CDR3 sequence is CASSRPPTSGGITSTETQYF. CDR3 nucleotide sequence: TGTGCCAGTAGTAGACCTCCGACTAGCGGGGGAATAACGTCTACTGAGACCCAGTACTTC.

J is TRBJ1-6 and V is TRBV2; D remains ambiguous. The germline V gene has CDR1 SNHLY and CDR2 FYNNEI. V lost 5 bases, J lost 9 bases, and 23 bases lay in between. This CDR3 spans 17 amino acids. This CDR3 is CASSPQLGSPPLSPLHF. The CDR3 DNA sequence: TGTGCCAGCAGTCCTCAACTAGGATCCCCACCACTTTCACCCCTCCACTTT.

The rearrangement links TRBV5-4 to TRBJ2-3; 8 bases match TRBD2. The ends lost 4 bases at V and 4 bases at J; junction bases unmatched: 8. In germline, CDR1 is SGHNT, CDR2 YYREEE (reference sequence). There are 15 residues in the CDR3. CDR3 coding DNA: TGTGCCAGCAGCGCGGGACTAGGCCGCCCAGATACGCAGTATTTT. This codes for CASSAGLGRPDTQYF.

CDR3 nucleotide sequence: TGTGCCATCAGGGAACCCGGGACAGGGGGCCTTAAAGGCTACACCTTC. Translated: CAIREPGTGGLKGYTF. This chain uses TRBV10-3 with TRBJ1-2; 12 bases match TRBD1. The CDR3 contains 16 residues. J lost 8 bases, V lost 6 bases, and 13 bases had no gene match. Germline V CDR1 and CDR2: ENHRY, SYGVKD.

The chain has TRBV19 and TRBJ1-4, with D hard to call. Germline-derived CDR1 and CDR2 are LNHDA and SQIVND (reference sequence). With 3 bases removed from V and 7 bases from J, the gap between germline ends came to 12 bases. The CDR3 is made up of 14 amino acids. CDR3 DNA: TGTGCCAGTAGTATTGGGAGCGGGAGTGAAAAACTGTTTTTT. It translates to CASSIGSGSEKLFF.

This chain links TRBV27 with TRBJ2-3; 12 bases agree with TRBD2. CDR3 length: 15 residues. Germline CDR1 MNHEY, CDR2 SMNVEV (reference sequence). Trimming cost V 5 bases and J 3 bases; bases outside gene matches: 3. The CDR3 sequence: CASSNLAGGTDTQYF. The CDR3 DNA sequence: TGTGCCAGCAGTAACCTAGCGGGAGGGACAGATACGCAGTATTTT.

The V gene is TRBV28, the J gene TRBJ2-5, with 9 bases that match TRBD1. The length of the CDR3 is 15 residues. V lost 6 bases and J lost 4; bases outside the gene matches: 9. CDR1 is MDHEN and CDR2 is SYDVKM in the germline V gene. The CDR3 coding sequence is TGTGCCAGCAGCTCCATCGACAGGGGGGGAGAGACCCAGTACTTC. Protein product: CASSSIDRGGETQYF.

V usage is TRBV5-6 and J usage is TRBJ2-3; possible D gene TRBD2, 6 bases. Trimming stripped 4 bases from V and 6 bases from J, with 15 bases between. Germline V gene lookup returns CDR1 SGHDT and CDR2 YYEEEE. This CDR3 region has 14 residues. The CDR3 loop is CASSPGAGWDTQYF. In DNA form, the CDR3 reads TGTGCCAGCAGCCCGGGAGCAGGCTGGGATACGCAGTATTTT.

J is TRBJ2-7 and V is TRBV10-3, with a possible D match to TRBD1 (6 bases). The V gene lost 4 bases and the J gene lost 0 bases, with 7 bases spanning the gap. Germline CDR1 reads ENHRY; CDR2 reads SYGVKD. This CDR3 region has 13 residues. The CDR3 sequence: CAISADSSYEQYF. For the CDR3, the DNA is TGTGCCATCAGTGCGGACAGCTCCTACGAGCAGTACTTC.

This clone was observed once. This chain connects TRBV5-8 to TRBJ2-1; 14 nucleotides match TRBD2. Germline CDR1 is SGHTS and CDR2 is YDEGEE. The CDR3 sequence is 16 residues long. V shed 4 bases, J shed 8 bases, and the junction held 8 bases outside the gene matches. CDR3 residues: CASSLGTSGSSDEQFF. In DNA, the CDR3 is TGTGCCAGCAGCCTAGGGACTAGCGGGAGCTCAGATGAGCAGTTCTTC.

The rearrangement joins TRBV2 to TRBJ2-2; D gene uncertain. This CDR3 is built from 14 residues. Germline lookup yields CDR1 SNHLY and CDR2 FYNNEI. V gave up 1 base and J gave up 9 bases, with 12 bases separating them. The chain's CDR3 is CASSEVVTARELFF. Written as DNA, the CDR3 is TGTGCCAGCAGTGAAGTGGTTACGGCTCGGGAGCTGTTTTTT. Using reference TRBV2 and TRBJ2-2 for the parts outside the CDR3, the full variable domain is EPEVTQTPSHQVTQMGQEVILRCVPISNHLYFYWYRQILGQKVEFLVSFYNNEISEKSEIFDDQFSVERPDGSNFTLKIRSTKLEDSAMYFCASSEVVTARELFFGEGSRLTVL.

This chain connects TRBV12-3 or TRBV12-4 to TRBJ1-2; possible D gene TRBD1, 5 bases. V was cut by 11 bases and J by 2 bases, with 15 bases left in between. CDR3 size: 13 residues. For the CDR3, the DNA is TGTGCCGCCTACGGGGGTAAAAACTATGGCTACACCTTC. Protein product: CAAYGGKNYGYTF.

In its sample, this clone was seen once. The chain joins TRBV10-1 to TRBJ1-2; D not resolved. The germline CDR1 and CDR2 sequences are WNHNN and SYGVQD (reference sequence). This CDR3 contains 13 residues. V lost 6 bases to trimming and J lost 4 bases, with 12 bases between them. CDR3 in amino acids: CASSKLRFYGYTF. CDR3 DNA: TGCGCCAGCAGCAAATTAAGGTTCTATGGCTACACCTTC.

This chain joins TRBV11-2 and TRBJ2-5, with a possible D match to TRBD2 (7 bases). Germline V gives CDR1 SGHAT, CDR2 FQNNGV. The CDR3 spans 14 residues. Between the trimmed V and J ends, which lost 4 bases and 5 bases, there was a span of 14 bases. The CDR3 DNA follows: TGTGCCAGCAGCTGGGTCGGGGGGCGGGAGACCCAGTACTTC. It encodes CASSWVGGRETQYF.

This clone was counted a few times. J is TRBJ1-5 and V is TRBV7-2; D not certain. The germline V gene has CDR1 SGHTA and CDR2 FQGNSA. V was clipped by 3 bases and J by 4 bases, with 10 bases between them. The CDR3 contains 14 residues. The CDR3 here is CASSLPTPNQPQHF. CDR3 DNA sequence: TGTGCCAGCAGCTTGCCCACTCCAAATCAGCCCCAGCATTTT.